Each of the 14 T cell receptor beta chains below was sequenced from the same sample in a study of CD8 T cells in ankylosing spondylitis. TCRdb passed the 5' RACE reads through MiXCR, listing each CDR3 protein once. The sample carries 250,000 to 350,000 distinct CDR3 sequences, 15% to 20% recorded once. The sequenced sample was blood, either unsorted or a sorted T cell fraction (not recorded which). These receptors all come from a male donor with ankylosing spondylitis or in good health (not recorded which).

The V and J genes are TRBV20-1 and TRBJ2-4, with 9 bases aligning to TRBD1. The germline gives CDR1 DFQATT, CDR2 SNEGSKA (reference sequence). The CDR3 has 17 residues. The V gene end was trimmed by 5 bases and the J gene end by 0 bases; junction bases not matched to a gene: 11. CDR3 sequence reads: CSALALGQGRAKNIQYF. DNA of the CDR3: TGCAGTGCTCTAGCGTTAGGACAGGGGAGAGCCAAAAACATTCAGTACTTC.

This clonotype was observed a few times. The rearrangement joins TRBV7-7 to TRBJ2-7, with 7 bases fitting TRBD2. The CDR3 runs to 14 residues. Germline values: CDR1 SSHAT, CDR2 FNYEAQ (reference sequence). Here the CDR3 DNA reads TGTGCTAGCAGGGAGGGTTTCCGCTCCTACGAGCAGTACGTC. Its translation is CASREGFRSYEQYV.

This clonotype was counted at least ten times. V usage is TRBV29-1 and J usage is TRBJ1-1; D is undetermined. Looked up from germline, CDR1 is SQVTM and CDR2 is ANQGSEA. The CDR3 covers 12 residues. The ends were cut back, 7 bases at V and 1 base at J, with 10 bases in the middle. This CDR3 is CSGLPANTEAFF. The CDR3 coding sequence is TGCAGCGGCCTCCCCGCGAACACTGAAGCTTTCTTT.

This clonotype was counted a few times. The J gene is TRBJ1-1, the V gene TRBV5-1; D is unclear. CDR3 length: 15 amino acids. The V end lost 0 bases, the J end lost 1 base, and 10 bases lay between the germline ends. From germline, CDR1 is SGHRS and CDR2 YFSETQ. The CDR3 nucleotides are TGCGCCAGCAGCTTGGACCCAGCCGCGAACACTGAAGCTTTCTTT. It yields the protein CASSLDPAANTEAFF.

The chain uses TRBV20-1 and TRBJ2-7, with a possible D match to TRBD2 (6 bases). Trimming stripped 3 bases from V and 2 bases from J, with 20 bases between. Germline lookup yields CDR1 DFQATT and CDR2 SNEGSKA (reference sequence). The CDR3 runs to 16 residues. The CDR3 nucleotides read TGCAGTGCTAGTATGTCGTCTAGAGGGACTCCCTACGAGCAGTACGTC. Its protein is CSASMSSRGTPYEQYV.

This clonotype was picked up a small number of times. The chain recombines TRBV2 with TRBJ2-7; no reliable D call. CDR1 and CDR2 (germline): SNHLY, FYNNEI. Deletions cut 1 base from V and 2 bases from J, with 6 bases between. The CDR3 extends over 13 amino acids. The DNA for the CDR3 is TGTGCCAGCAGTGAAGGTCTGACCTACGAGCAGTACGTC. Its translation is CASSEGLTYEQYV.

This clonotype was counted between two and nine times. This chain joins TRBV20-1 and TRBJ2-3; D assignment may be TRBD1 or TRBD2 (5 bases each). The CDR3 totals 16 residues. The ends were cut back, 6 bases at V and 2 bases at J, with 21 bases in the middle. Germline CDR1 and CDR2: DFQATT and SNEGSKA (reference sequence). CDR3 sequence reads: CSALPPGLLSTDTQYF. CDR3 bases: TGCAGTGCCCTGCCCCCGGGGCTGCTTTCCACAGATACGCAGTATTTT.

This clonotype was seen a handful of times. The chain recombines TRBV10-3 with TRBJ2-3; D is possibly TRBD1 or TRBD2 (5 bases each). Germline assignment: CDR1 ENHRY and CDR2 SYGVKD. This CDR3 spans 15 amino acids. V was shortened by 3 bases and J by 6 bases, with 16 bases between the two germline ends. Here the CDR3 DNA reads TGTGCCATCAGTGACCGGGACGGCCTATCCGATACGCAGTATTTT. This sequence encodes CAISDRDGLSDTQYF.

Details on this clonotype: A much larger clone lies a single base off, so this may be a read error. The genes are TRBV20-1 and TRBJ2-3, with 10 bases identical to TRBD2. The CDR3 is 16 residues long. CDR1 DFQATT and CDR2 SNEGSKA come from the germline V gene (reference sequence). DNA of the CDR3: TGCAGTGCTCAATTAGCCGCACTAGCGGGGCCAGATGCGCAGTATTTT. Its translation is CSAQLAALAGPDAQYF.

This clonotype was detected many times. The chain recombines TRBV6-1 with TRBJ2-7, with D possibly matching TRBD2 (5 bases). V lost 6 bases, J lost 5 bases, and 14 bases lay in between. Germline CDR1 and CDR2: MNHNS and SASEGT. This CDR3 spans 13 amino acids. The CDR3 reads CASSQQEGDEQYV. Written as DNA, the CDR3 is TGTGCCAGCAGCCAGCAAGAGGGCGACGAGCAGTACGTC.

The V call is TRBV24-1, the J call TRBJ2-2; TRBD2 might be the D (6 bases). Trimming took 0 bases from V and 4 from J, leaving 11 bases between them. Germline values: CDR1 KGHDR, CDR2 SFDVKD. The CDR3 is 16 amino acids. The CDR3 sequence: CATSDLGGQSTGELFF. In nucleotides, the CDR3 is TGTGCCACCAGTGATTTGGGAGGGCAGTCCACCGGGGAGCTGTTTTTT.

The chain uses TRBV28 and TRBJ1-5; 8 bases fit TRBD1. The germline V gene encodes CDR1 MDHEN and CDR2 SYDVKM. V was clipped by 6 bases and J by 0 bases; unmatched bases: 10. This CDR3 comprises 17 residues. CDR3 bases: TGTGCCAGCAGCTCAGGGGGCTTGAGGAATAGCAATCAGCCCCAGCATTTT. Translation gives CASSSGGLRNSNQPQHF.

The CDR3 nucleotides read TGTGCCAGCAGTGCAGCCGGACAGGGGGGCTACGAGCAGTACGTC. Translated: CASSAAGQGGYEQYV. The V and J genes are TRBV6-1 and TRBJ2-7, with 10 bases that match TRBD1. V lost 4 bases and J lost 3; bases outside the gene matches: 6. The CDR3 is 15 residues long. CDR1 and CDR2 (germline): MNHNS, SASEGT.

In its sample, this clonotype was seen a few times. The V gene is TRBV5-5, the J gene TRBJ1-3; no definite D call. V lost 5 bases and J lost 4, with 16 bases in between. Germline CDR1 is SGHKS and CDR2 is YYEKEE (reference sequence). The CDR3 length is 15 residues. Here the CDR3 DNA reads TGTGCCAGCAGTCCGTCTCTGTCGACGGGAAACACCATATATTTT. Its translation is CASSPSLSTGNTIYF.